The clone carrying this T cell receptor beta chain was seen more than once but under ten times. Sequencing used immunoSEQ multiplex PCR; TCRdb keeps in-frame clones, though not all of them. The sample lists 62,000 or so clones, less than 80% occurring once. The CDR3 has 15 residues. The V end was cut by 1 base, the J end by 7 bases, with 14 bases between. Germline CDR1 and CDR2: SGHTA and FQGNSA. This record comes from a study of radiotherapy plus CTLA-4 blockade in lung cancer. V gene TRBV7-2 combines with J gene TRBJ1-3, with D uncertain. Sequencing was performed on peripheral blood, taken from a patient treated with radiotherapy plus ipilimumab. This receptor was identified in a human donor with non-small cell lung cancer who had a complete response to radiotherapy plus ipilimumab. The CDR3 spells CASSLGVAGMNTIYF. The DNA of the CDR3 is TGTGCCAGCAGCTTAGGGGTAGCCGGGATGAACACCATATATTTT.